The T cell receptor beta chain under discussion was sequenced for a study of cytomegalovirus exposure and HLA in healthy donors. Study-wide background: Approximately 200 million T cells yielded under 130 million unique TCR beta sequences in earlier analysis.

The CDR3 consists of 13 residues. Germline V gene data show CDR1 as MDHEN and CDR2 as SYDVKM. Both 60 Vbeta primers and 13 Jbeta primers went into the PCR. Authors' data handling: Later, an analysis found 80 million or so unique TCR beta chains, and 9.5 million to 12 million of these were shared. The data were produced by immunoSEQ multiplex PCR, yet TCRdb's version contains in-frame clones alone and is incomplete. From that table come the V and J calls and clone size; the DNA was used to work out D and trimming. The profile shows about 130,000 clones, roughly 79% of them singletons. With regard to this clone: Antigen specificity is unknown. The junction does not match germline at one end; this may be a read error.

Findings and limits, study-wide: Of the V segments, some could not be distinguished, including TRBV6-2 and TRBV6-3, and were excluded. Serostatus for CMV was the only available immune exposure information.

This TCR derives from a woman in her forties or fifties in good health and CMV-seronegative. The sample comprised PBMCs. The V gene is TRBV28, the J gene TRBJ1-2; TRBD1 is a possible D gene (6 bases). In nucleotides, the CDR3 is TGTGCCAGCAGATTAGGACAGATCTATGGCTACCCCTTC. This codes for CASRLGQIYGYPF.